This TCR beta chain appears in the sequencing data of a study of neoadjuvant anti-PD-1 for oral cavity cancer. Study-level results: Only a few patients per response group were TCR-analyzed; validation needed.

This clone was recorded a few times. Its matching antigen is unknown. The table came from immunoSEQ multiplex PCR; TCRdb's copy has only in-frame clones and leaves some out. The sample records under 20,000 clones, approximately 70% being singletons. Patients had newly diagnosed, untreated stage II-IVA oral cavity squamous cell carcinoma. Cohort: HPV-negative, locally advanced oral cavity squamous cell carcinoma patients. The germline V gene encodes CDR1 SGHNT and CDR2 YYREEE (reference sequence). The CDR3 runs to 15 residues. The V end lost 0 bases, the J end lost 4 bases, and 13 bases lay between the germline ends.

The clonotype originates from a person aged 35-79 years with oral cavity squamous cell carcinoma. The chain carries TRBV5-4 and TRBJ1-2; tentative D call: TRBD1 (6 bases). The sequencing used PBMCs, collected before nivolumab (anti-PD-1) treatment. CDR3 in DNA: TGTGCCAGCAGCTTGGGGGGACATGAGCCCTATGGCTACACCTTC. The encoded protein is CASSLGGHEPYGYTF.